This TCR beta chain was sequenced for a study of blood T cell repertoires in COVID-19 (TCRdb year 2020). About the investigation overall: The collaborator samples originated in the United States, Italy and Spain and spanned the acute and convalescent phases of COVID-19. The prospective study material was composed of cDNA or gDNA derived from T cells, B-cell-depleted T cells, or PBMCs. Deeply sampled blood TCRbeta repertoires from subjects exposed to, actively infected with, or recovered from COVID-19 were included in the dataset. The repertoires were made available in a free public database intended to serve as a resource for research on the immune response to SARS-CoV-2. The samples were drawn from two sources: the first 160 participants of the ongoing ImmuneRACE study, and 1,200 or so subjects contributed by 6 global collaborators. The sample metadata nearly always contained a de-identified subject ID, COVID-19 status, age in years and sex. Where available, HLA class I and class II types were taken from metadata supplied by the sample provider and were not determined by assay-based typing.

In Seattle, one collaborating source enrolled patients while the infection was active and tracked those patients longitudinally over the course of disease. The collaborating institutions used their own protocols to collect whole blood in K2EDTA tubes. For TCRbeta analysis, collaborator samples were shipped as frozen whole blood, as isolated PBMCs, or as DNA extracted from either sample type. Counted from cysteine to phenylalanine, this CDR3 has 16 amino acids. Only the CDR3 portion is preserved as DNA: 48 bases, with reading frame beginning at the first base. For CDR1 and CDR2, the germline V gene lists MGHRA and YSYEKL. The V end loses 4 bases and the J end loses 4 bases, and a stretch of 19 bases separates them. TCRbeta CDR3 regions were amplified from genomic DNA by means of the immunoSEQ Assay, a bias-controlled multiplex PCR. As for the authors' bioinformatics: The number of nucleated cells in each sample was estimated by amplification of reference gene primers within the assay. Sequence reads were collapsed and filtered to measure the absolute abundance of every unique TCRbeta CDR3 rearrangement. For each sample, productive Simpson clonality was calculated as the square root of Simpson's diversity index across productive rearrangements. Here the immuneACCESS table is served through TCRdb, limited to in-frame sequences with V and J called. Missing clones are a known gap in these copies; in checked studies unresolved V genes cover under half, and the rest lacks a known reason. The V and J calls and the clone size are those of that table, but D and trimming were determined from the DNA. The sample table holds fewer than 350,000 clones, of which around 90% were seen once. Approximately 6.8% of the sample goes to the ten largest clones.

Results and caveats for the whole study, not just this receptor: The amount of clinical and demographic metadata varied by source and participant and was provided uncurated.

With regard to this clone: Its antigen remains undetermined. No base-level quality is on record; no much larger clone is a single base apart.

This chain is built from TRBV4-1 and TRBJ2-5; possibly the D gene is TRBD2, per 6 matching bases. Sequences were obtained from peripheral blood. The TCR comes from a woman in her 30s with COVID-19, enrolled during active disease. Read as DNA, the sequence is TGCGCCAGCAGCCCCAACTCCGGGACTCCAGGAGAGACCCAGTACTTC. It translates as CASSPNSGTPGETQYF.